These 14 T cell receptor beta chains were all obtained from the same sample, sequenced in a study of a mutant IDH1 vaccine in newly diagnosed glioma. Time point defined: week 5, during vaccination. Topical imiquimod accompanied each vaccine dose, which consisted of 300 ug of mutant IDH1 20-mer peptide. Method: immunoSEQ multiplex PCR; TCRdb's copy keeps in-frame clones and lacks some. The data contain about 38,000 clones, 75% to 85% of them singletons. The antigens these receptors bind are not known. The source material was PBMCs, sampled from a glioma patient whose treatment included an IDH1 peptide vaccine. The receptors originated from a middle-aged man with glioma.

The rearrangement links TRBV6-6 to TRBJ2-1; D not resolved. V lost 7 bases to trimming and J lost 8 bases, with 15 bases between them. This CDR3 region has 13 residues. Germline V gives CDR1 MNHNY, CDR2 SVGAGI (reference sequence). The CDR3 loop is CASTPLIPDEQFF. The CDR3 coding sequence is TGTGCCAGCACCCCCCTTATACCTGATGAGCAGTTCTTC.

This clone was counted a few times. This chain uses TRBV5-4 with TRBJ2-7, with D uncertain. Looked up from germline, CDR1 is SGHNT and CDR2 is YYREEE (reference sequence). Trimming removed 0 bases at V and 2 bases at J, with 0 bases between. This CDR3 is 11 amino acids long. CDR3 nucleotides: TGTGCCAGCAGCTTGGCCTACGAGCAGTACTTC. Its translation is CASSLAYEQYF.

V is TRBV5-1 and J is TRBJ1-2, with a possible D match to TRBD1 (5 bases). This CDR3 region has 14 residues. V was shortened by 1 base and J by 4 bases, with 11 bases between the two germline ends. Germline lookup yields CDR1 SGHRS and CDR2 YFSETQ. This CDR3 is CASSLPQGPYGYTF. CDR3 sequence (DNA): TGCGCCAGCAGCTTGCCGCAGGGTCCCTATGGCTACACCTTC.

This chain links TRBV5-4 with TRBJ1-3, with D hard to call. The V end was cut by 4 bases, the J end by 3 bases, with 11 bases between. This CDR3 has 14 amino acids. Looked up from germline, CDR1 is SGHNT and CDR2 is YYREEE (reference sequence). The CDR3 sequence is CASSPNTVGNTIYF. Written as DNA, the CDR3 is TGTGCCAGCAGCCCGAACACGGTTGGAAACACCATATATTTT.

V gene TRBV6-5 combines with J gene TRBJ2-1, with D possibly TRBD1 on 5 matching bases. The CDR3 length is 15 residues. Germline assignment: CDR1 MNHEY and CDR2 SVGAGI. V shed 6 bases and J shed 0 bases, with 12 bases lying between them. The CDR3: CASSIDSSSYNEQFF. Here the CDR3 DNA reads TGTGCCAGCAGCATTGACAGTAGCTCCTACAATGAGCAGTTCTTC.

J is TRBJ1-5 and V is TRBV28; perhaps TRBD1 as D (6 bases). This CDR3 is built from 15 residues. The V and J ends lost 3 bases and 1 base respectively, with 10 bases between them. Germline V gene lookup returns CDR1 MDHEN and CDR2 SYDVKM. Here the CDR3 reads CASSLRGSSNQPQHF. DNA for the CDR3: TGTGCCAGCAGTTTGAGGGGGTCCAGCAATCAGCCCCAGCATTTT.

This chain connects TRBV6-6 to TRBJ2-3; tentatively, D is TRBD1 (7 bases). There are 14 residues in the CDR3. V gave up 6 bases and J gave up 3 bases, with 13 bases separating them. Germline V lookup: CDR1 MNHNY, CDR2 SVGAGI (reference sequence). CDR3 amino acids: CASRPTGRTDTQYF. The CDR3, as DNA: TGTGCCAGCAGGCCGACAGGGAGGACAGATACGCAGTATTTT.

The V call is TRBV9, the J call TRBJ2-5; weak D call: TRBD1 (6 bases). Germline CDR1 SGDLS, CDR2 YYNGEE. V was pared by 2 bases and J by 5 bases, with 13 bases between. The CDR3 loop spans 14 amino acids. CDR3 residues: CASSVRGLGETQYF. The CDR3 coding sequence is TGTGCCAGCAGCGTCAGGGGTTTAGGGGAGACCCAGTACTTC.

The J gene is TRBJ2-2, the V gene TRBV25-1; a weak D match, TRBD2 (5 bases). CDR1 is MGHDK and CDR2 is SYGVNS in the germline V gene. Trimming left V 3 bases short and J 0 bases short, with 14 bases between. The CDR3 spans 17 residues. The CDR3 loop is CASSDHEGNANTGELFF. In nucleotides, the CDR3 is TGTGCCAGCAGTGATCACGAGGGAAATGCGAACACCGGGGAGCTGTTTTTT.

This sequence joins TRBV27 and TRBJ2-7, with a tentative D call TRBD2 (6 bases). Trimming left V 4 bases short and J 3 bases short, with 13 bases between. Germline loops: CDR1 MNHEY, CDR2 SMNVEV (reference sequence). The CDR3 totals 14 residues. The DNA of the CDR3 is TGTGCCAGCAGTTCCTTACGGGAGAGCTACGAGCAGTACTTC. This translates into CASSSLRESYEQYF.

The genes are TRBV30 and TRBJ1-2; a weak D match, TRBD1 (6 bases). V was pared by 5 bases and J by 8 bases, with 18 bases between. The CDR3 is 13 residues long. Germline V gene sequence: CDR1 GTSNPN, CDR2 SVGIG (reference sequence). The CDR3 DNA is TGTGCCTGGCAGACCAGCGGGGGCAGGGGCTACACCTTC. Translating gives CAWQTSGGRGYTF. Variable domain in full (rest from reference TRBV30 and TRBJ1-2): SQTIHQWPATLVQPVGSPLSLECTVEGTSNPNLYWYRQAAGRGLQLLFYSVGIGQISSEVPQNLSASRPQDRQFILSSKKLLLSDSGFYLCAWQTSGGRGYTFGSGTRLTVV.

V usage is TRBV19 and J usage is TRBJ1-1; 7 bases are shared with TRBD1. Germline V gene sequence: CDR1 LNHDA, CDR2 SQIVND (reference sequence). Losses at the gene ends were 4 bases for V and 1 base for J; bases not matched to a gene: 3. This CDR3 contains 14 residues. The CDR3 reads CASSRRQGNTEAFF. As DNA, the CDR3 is TGTGCCAGTAGTAGACGACAGGGGAACACTGAAGCTTTCTTT.

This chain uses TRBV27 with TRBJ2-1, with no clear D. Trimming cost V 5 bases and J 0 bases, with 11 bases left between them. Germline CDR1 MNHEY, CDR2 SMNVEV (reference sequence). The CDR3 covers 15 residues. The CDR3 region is CASSLGIVSYNEQFF. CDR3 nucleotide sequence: TGTGCCAGCAGTCTGGGGATTGTCTCCTACAATGAGCAGTTCTTC.

This chain's CDR3 is CASGRTGSSPLHF. The CDR3 nucleotides are TGCGCCAGCGGCCGGACAGGGAGTTCACCCCTCCACTTT. V gene TRBV5-1 combines with J gene TRBJ1-6; 8 nucleotides line up with TRBD1. In germline, CDR1 is SGHRS, CDR2 YFSETQ. CDR3 length: 13 residues. V was pared by 7 bases and J by 9 bases, with 6 bases of the junction left unmatched.